This T cell receptor beta chain stems from a study of blood T cells in healthy people across ages. Notes on the study in general: Estimates based on one million T cells were treated as lower bounds.

Together with a sample-barcoded 5' primer, a J-beta primer mix was included in a second PCR lasting about 7 to 12 cycles. The authors tagged each cDNA molecule using a template-switch adaptor with 12 random nucleotides. TCRdb reprocessed the 5' RACE reads via MiXCR and lists one record per CDR3 protein. The table records around 1,000,000 distinct CDR3 sequences, about 25% of them present only once. Of note for this clonotype: The antigen remains undetermined.

CDR3 size: 13 residues. Germline-derived CDR1 and CDR2 are MNHEY and SVGEGT. V was pared by 0 bases and J by 9 bases, with 12 bases between. The sample was also linked to a second study, of T cells of mothers and their children. That work adds: A few healthy Caucasian mothers and their six children donated.

What was sequenced was blood. The V gene is TRBV6-2 or TRBV6-3, the J gene TRBJ2-7, with D uncertain. This receptor was identified in a girl aged 2 to 10 in good health. In DNA form, the CDR3 reads TGTGCCAGCAGTTACTCCTCTTATACGACGCAGTACTTC. It encodes CASSYSSYTTQYF.